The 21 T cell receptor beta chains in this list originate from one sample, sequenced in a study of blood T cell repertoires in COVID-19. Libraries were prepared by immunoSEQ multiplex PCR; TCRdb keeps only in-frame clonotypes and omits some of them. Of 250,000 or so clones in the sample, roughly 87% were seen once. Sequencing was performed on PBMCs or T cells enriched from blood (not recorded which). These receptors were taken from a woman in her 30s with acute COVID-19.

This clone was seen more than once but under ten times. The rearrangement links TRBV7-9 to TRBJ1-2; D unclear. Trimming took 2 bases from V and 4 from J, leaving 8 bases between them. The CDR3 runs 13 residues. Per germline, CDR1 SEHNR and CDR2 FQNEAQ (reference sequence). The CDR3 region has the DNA TGTGCCAGCAGCTTACAGGATCCCTATGGCTACACCTTC. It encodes CASSLQDPYGYTF.

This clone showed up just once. The CDR3, as DNA: TGTGCTAGTGGTTTGGGGACAGGGCATCAGCCCCAGCATTTT. Protein: CASGLGTGHQPQHF. The V gene is TRBV12-5, the J gene TRBJ1-5; TRBD1 matches at 8 bases. The CDR3 length is 14 residues. V gave up 1 base and J gave up 5 bases; unmatched junction bases: 1. CDR1 LGHNT and CDR2 FRNRAP come from the germline V gene. Full variable domain (rest looked up from reference TRBV12-5 and TRBJ1-5): DARVTQTPRHKVTEMGQEVTMRCQPILGHNTVFWYRQTMMQGLELLAYFRNRAPLDDSGMPKDRFSAEMPDATLATLKIQPSEPRDSAVYFCASGLGTGHQPQHFGDGTRLSIL.

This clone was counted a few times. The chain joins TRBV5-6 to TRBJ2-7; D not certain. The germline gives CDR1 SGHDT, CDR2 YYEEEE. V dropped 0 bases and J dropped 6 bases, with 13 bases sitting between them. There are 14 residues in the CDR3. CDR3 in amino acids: CASSLGRLGSEQYF. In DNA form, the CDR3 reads TGTGCCAGCAGCTTGGGACGCCTCGGGTCCGAGCAGTACTTC.

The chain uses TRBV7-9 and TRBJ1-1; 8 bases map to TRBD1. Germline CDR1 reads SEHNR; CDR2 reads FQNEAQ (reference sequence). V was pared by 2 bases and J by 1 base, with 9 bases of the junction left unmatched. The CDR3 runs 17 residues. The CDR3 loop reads CASSLLQGAKPNTEAFF. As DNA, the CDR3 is TGTGCCAGCAGCTTATTGCAGGGGGCAAAACCGAACACTGAAGCTTTCTTT. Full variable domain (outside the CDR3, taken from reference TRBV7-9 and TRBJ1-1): DTGVSQNPRHKITKRGQNVTFRCDPISEHNRLYWYRQTLGQGPEFLTYFQNEAQLEKSRLLSDRFSAERPKGSFSTLEIQRTEQGDSAMYLCASSLLQGAKPNTEAFFGQGTRLTVV.

Here the CDR3 DNA reads TGTGCCAGCAGCCAGTCGGGACAGGCCTATGGCTACACCTTC. It codes for CASSQSGQAYGYTF. The chain has TRBV16 and TRBJ1-2, with 8 nucleotides matching TRBD1. CDR1 KGHSY and CDR2 FQNENV come from the germline V gene. The V gene end was trimmed by 3 bases and the J gene end by 4 bases; junction bases not matched to a gene: 4. The CDR3 has 14 amino acids.

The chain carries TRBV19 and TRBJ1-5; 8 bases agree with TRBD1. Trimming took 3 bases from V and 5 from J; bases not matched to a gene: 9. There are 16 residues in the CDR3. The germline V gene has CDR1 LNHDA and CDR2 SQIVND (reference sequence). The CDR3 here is CASSMAWQGADQPQHF. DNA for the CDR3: TGTGCCAGTAGTATGGCCTGGCAGGGGGCCGATCAGCCCCAGCATTTT.

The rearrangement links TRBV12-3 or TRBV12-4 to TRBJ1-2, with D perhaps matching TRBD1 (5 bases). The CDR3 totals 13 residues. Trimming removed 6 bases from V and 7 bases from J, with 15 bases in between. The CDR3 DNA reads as TGTGCCAGCAGGGTCGATGGGGCAGCTGGCTACACCTTC. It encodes CASRVDGAAGYTF.

In DNA, the CDR3 is TGTGCCAGCTCACCCGGCCCCGCTAATGCGGCTGAAGCTTTCTTT. Residues: CASSPGPANAAEAFF. This chain uses TRBV18 with TRBJ1-1, with no clear D. The CDR3 runs 15 residues. With 3 bases removed from V and 6 bases from J, the gap between germline ends came to 17 bases. The germline gives CDR1 KGHSH, CDR2 LQKENI.

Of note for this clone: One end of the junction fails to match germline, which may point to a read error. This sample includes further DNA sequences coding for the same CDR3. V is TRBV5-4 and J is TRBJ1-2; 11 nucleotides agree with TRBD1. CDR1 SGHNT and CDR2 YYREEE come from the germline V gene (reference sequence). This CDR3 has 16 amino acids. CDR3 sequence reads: CASSGWTGGFNYGYTF. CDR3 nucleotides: TGTGCCAGCAGCGGTTGGACAGGGGGCTTTAACTATGGCTATACCTTC. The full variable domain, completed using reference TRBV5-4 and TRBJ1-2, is ETGVTQSPTHLIKTRGQQVTLRCSSQSGHNTVSWYQQALGQGPQFIFQYYREEENGRGNFPPRFSGLQFPNYSSELNVNALELDDSALYLCASSGWTGGFNYGYTFGSGTRLTVV.

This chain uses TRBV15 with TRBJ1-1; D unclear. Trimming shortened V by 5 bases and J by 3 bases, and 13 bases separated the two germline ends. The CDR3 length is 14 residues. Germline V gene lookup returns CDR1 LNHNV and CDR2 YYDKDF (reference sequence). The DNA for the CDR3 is TGTGCCACCAGCCGCGGAGGAGGTTACACTGAAGCTTTCTTT. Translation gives CATSRGGGYTEAFF.

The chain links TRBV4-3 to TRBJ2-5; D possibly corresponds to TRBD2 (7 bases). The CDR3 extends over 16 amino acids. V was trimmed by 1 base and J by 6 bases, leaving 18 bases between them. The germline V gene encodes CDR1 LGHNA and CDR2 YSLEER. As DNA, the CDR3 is TGCGCCAGCAGCCAAGGTCGGCGGGGGCCGGTCCAGACCCAGTACTTC. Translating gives CASSQGRRGPVQTQYF.

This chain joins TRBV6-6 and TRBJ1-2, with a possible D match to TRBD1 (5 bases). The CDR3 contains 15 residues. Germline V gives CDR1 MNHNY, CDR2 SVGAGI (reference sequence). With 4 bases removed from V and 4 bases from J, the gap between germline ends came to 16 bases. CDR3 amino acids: CASSSTWGVGYGYTF. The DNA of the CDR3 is TGTGCCAGCAGTTCAACCTGGGGGGTTGGCTATGGCTACACCTTC.

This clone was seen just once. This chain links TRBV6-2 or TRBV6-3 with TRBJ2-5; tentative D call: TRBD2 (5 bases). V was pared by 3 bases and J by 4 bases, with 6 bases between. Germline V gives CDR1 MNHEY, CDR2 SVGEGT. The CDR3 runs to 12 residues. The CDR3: CASSYGRETQYF. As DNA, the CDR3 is TGTGCCAGCAGTTATGGGAGAGAGACCCAGTACTTC.

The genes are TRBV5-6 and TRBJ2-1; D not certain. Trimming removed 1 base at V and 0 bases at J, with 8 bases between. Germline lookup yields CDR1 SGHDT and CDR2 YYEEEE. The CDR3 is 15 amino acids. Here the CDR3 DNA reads TGTGCCAGCAGCTTGATCCCGAGCTCCTACAATGAGCAGTTCTTC. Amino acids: CASSLIPSSYNEQFF.

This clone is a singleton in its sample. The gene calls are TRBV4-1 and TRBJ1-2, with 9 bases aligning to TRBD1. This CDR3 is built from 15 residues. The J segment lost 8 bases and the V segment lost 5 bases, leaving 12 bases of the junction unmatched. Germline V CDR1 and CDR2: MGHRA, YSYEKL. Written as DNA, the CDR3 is TGCGCCAGCAGCACCCGAGGGACAGGGAGGGCAGGCTACACCTTC. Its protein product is CASSTRGTGRAGYTF.

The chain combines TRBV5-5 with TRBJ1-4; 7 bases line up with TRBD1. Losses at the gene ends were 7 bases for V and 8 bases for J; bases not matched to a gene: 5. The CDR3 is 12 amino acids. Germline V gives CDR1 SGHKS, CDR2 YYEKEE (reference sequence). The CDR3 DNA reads TGTGCCAGCTCCCCAGGGGGGGAAAAACTGTTTTTT. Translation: CASSPGGEKLFF.

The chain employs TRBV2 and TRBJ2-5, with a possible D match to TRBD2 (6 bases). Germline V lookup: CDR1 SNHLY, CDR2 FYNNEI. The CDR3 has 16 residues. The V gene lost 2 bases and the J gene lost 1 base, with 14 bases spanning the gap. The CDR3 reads CASSEPAGTFQETQYF. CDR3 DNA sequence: TGTGCCAGCAGTGAACCGGCGGGGACGTTCCAAGAGACCCAGTACTTC.

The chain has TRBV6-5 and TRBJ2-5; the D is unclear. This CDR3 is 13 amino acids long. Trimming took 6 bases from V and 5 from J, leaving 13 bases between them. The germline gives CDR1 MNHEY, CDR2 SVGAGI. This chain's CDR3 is CASSDVARETQYF. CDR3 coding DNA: TGTGCCAGCAGCGATGTTGCTCGGGAGACCCAGTACTTC.

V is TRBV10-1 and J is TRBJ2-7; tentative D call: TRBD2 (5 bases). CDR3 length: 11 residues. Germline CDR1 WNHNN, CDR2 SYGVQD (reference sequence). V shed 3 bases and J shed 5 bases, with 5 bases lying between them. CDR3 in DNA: TGCGCCAGCAGTGACGGGGACGAGCAGTACTTC. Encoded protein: CASSDGDEQYF.

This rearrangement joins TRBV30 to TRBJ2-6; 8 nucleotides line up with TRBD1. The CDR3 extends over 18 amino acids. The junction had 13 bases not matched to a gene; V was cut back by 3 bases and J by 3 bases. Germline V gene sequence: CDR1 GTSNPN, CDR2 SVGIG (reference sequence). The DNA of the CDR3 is TGTGCCTGGAGATTGACTCCCAGGGGGCGGCGTGGGGCCAACGTCCTGACTTTC. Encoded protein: CAWRLTPRGRRGANVLTF.

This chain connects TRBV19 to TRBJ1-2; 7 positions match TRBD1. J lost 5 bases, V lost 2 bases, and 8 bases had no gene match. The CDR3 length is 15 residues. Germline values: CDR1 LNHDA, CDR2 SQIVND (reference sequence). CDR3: CASSILRGPGYGYTF. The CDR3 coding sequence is TGTGCCAGTAGTATACTAAGGGGGCCAGGGTATGGCTACACCTTC.